These 14 T cell receptor beta chains came from one sample sequenced in a study of tumor and adjacent non-tumor tissue in lung cancer. The template was RNA from unsorted bulk tissue. This non-tumor lung sample came from over 3 cm beyond the tumor edge. Three rounds of nested PCR, following a modified ARM-PCR protocol, produced the TCRbeta library. TCRdb re-called the multiplex PCR reads through MiXCR, storing one row per CDR3 protein. This sample yields about 86,000 distinct CDR3 sequences, of which more than 75% are seen a single time; 21% belongs to the top ten. Sequencing was carried out using distant non-tumor lung tissue. Receptors originate from a woman aged 45-65 years with non-small cell lung cancer.

The rearrangement links TRBV10-3 to TRBJ2-2, with 11 positions matching TRBD2. V dropped 4 bases and J dropped 13; count of bases not matched to a gene: 14. The CDR3 covers 16 residues. Germline V gene data show CDR1 as ENHRY and CDR2 as SYGVKD. CDR3 loop: CAISGPSGGNTRGLFF. DNA for the CDR3: TGTGCCATCAGTGGTCCTAGCGGGGGGAACACCAGGGGGCTGTTTTTT.

About this clonotype: A read error may account for a junction end that differs from germline. The V gene is TRBV28, the J gene TRBJ1-1; D is undetermined. The CDR3 extends over 14 amino acids. CDR1 and CDR2 (germline): MDHEN, SYDVKM. The DNA of the CDR3 is TGTGCCATCAGTTTGACCGATGTGAACACTGAAGCTTTCTTT. Encoded protein: CAISLTDVNTEAFF.

DNA for the CDR3: TGCAACAGCAGCCAAGTTGGTCGGGGCAACTACAATGAGCAGTTCTTC. Protein product: CNSSQVGRGNYNEQFF. J is TRBJ2-1 and V is TRBV4-1; D possibly uses TRBD1 or TRBD2 (5 bases each). CDR1 is MGHRA and CDR2 is YSYEKL in the germline V gene. The CDR3 contains 16 residues.

This clonotype was seen only a few times. The rearrangement links TRBV4-2 to TRBJ1-6; D remains ambiguous. V shed 2 bases and J shed 0 bases, with 20 bases lying between them. Looked up from germline, CDR1 is LGHNA and CDR2 is YNFKEQ. The length of the CDR3 is 20 residues. CDR3 amino acids: CASSQSCPRSDSSYNSPLHF. CDR3 in DNA: TGTGCCAGCAGCCAATCTTGCCCCCGTTCCGACTCCTCCTATAATTCACCCCTCCACTTT.

The V gene is TRBV4-1, the J gene TRBJ1-5; D not resolved. This CDR3 comprises 15 residues. Trimming pared 11 bases from V and 3 bases from J, leaving 20 bases between. Germline lookup yields CDR1 MGHRA and CDR2 YSYEKL. For the CDR3, the DNA is TGCGCCGGCAACCAAGTCCCAGAGTCCAATCAGCCCCAGCATTTT. It encodes CAGNQVPESNQPQHF.

A remark on this clonotype: One junction end does not reproduce the germline sequence, and a read error may be involved. The V call is TRBV12-3 or TRBV12-4, the J call TRBJ1-5, with unresolved D. The CDR3 totals 14 residues. The CDR3 DNA reads as TGTACCAGCAGTTTAATGGATGGCAATCAGCCCCAGCATTTT. Its protein product is CTSSLMDGNQPQHF.

V is TRBV5-1 and J is TRBJ2-1, with D possibly called TRBD1 or TRBD2 (5 bases each). The V end lost 7 bases, the J end lost 8 bases, and 25 bases lay between the germline ends. Germline V lookup: CDR1 SGHRS, CDR2 YFSETQ. The CDR3 is 16 residues long. The CDR3 nucleotides read TGCGCCAGCCGAGTCCGTGGGGGACCCCTTGGCGATGAGCAGTTCTTC. Residues: CASRVRGGPLGDEQFF.

Regarding this clonotype: Since no conserved phenylalanine or tryptophan closes the CDR3, a read error is the likely cause. This chain uses TRBV11-1 with TRBJ2-5, with D possibly called TRBD1 or TRBD2 (5 bases each). V was cut by 4 bases and J by 10 bases, with 13 bases left in between. The length of the CDR3 is 12 residues. CDR1 SGHAT and CDR2 FQDESV come from the germline V gene (reference sequence). For the CDR3, the DNA is TGTGCCAGCAGCTCTACGGGACGGGGCCAGTACTAC. It encodes CASSSTGRGQYY.

Comment on this clonotype: No conserved phenylalanine or tryptophan ends this CDR3, so it is likely a read error. The V gene is TRBV6-2 or TRBV6-3, the J gene TRBJ2-4; 8 nucleotides agree with TRBD1. There are 14 residues in the CDR3. Germline CDR1 and CDR2: MNHEY and SVGEGT. The CDR3 nucleotides read TGTGTCAGCAACGACAGGGGAGCCAAAAACATTCAGTACTTG. Protein sequence: CVSNDRGAKNIQYL.

Notes on this clonotype: The germline gene is not matched at one end of the junction; a read error may be the cause. The chain employs TRBV29-1 and TRBJ2-2, with D possibly being TRBD2 (5 bases). Germline lookup yields CDR1 SQVTM and CDR2 ANQGSEA. CDR3 length: 13 amino acids. Here the CDR3 reads CGVWAPNTGELFF. CDR3 nucleotide sequence: TGCGGCGTTTGGGCCCCGAACACCGGGGAACTGTTTTTT.

With respect to this clonotype: At one end, the junction sequence differs from germline, possibly due to a read error. The rearrangement joins TRBV6-2 or TRBV6-3 to TRBJ2-1; D unclear. The germline V gene encodes CDR1 MNHEY and CDR2 SVGEGT. The length of the CDR3 is 13 residues. CDR3 loop: CASNLAPYNKQFF. DNA for the CDR3: TGTGCCAGCAATTTAGCCCCTTATAATAAGCAATTCTTC.

Details on this clonotype: The CDR3 end shows no conserved phenylalanine or tryptophan, and so a read error is likely. The DNA is omitted, as the CDR3 cannot be located on it reliably, and the CDR3 follows TCRdb's listing. The chain links TRBV10-1 to TRBJ2-7; the tabulated D call, TRBD2, remains unverified against the DNA. The germline V gene encodes CDR1 WNHNN and CDR2 SYGVQD (reference sequence). With termini counted, the CDR3 has 14 amino acids. The CDR3 is CASSELVGVSEEYI.

A word on this clonotype: One junction end does not reproduce the germline sequence, and a read error may be involved. The CDR3 DNA reads TGCGGCGTTGTTTTGACAGGAGATACGCAATATTTT. This codes for CGVVLTGDTQYF. V is TRBV29-1 and J is TRBJ2-3, with D tentatively TRBD1 (6 bases). Germline V gene lookup returns CDR1 SQVTM and CDR2 ANQGSEA. There are 12 residues in the CDR3.

Concerning this clonotype itself: The CDR3 end shows no conserved phenylalanine or tryptophan, and so a read error is likely. V usage is TRBV6-4 and J usage is TRBJ2-3; 7 bases fit TRBD2. The V gene's germline CDR1 is MRHNA and CDR2 SNTAGT. The CDR3 is made up of 13 amino acids. Trimming at V came to 9 bases and at J to 5 bases, leaving 8 bases not matched to a gene. The CDR3 region is CARNAGDIDTQYL. The CDR3 DNA follows: TGTGCCAGAAATGCGGGAGACATAGATACGCAGTATCTT.